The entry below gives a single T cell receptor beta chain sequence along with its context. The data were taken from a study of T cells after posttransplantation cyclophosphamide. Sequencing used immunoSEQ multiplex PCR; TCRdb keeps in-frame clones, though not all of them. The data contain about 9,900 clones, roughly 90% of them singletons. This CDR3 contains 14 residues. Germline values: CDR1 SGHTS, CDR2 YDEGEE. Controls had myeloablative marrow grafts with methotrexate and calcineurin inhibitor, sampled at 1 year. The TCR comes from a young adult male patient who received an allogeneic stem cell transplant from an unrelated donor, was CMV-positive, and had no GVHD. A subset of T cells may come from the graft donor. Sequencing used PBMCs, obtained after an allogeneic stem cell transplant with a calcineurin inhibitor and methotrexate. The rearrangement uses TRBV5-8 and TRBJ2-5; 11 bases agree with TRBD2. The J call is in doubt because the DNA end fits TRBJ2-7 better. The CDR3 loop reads CASRGTSGPYEQYF. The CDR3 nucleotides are TGTGCCAGCAGGGGGACTAGCGGACCTTACGAGCAGTACTTC.